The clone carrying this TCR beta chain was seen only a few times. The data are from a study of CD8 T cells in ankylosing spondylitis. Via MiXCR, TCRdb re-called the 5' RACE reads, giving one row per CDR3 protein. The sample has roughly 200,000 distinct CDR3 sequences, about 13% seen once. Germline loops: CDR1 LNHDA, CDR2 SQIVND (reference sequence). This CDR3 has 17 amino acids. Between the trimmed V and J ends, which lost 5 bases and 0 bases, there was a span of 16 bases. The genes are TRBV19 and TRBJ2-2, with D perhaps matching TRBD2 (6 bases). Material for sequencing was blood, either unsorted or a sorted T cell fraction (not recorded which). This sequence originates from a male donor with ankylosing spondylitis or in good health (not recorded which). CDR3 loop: CASSLRPGSPNTGELFF. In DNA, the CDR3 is TGTGCCAGTAGTCTTCGCCCCGGGAGTCCGAACACCGGGGAGCTGTTTTTT.